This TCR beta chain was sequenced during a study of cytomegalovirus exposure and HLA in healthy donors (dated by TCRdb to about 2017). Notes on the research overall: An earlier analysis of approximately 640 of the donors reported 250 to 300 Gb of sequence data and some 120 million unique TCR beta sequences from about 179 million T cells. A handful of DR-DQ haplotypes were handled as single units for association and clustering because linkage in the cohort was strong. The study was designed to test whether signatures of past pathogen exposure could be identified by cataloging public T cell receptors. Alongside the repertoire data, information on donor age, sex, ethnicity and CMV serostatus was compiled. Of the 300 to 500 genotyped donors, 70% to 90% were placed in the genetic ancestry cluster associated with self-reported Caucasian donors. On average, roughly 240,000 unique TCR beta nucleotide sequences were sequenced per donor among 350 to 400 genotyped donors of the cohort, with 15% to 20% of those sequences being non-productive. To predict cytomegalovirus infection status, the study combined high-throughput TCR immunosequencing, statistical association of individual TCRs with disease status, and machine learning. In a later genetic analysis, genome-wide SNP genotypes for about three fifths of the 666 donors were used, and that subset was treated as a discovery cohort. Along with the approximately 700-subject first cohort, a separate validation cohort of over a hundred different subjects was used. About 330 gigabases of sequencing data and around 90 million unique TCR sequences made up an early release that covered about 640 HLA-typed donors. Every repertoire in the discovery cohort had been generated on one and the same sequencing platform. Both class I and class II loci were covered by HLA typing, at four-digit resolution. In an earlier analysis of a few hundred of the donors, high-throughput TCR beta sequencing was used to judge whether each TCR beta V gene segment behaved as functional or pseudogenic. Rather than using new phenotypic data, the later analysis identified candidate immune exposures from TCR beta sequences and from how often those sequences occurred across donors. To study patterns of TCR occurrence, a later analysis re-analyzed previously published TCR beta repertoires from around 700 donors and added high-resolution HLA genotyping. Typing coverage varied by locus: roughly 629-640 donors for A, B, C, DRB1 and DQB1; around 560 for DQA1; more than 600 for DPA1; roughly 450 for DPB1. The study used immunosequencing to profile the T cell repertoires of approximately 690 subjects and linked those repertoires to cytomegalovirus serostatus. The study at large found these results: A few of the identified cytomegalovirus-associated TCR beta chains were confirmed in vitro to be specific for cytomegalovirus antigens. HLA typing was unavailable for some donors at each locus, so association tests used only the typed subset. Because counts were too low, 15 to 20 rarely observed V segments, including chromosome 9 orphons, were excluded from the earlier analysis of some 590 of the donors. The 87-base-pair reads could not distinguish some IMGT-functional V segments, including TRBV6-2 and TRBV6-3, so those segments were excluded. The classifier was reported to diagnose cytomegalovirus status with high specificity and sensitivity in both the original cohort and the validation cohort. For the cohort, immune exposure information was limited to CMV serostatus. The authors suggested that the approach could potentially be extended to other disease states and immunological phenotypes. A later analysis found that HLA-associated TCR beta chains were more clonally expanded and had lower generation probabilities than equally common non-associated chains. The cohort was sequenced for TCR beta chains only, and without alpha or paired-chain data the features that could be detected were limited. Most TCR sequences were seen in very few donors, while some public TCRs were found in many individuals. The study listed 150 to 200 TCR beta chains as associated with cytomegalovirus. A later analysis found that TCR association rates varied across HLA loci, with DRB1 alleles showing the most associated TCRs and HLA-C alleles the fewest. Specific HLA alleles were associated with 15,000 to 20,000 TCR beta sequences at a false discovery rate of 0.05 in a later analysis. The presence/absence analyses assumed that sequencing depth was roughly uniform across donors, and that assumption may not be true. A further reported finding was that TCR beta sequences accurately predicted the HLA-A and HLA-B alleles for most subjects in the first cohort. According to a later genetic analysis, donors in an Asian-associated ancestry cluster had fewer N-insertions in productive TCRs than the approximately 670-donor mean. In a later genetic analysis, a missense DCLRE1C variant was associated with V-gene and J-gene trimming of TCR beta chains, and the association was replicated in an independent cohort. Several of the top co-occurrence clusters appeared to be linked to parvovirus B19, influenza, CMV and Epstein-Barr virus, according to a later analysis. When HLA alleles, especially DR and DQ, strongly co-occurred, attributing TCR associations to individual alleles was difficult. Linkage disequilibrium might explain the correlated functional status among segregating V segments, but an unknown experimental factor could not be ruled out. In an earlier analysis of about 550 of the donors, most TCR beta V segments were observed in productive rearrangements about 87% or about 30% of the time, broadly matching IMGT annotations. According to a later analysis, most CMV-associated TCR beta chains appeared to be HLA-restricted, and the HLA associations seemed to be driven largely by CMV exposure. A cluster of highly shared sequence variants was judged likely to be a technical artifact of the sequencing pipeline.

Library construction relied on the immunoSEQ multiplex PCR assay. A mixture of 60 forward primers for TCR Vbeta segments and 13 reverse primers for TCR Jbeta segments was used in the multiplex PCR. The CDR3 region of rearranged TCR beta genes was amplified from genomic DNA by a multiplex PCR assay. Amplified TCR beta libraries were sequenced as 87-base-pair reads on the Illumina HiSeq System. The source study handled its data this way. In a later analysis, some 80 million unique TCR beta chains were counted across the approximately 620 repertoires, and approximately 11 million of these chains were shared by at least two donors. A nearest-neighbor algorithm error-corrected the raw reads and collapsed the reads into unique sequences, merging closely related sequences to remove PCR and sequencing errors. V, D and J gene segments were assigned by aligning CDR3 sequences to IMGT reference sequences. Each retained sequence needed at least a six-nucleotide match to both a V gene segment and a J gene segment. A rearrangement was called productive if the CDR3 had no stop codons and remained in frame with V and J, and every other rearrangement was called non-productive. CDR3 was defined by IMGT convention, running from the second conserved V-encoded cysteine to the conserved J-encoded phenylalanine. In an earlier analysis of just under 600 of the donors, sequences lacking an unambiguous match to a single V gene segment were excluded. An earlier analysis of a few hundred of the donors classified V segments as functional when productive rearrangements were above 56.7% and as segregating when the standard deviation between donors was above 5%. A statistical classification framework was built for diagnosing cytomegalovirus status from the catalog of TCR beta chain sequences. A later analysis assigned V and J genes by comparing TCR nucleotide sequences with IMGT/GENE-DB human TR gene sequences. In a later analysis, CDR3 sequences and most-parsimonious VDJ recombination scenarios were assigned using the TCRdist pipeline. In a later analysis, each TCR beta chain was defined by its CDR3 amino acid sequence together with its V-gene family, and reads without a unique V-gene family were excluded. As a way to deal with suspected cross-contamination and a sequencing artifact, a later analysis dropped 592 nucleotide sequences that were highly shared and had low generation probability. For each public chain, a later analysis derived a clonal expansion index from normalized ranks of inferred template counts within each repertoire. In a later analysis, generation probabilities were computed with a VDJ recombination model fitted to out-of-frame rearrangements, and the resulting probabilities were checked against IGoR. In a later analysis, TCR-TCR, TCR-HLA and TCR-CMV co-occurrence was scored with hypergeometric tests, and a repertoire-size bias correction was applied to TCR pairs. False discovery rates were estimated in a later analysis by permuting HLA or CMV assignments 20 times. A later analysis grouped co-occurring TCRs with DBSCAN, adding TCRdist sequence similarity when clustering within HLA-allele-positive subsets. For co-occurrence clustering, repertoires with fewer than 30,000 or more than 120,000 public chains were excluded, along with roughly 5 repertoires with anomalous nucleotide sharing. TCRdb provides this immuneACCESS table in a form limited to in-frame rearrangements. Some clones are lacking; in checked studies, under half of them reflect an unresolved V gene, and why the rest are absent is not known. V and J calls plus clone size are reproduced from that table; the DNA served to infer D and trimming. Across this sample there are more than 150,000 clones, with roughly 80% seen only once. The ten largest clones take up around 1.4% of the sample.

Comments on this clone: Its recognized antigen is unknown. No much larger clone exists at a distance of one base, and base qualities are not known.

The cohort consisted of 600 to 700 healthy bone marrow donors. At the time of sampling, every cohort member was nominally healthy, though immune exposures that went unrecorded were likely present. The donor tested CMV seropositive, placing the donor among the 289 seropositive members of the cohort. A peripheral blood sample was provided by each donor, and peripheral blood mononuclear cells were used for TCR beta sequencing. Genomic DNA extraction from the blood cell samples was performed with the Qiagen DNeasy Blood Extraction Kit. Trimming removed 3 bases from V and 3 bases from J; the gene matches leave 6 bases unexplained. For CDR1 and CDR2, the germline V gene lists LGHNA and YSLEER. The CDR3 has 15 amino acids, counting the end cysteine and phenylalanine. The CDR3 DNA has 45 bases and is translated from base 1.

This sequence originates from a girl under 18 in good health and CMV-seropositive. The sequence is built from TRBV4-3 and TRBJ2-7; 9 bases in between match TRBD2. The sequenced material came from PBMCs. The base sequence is TGCGCCAGCAGCCAGGAACTAGCGGGCCACTACGAGCAGTACTTC. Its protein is CASSQELAGHYEQYF.